Shown below are 8 T cell receptor beta chains from a single sample sequenced in a study of T cell changes during pregnancy in multiple sclerosis. The table came from immunoSEQ multiplex PCR; TCRdb's copy has only in-frame clones and leaves some out. The data contain more than 75,000 clones, just under 95% of them seen just once; the ten biggest clones take up approximately 0.93%. Sequencing used peripheral blood, obtained in the first trimester of pregnancy. These receptors originate from a female donor with multiple sclerosis, enrolled in a pregnancy study.

The chain has TRBV19 and TRBJ2-3; maybe TRBD2 (5 bases). CDR3 length equals 12 residues. The ends were cut back, 5 bases at V and 6 bases at J, with 9 bases in the middle. Looked up from germline, CDR1 is LNHDA and CDR2 is SQIVND (reference sequence). In DNA, the CDR3 is TGTGCCAGTAGTCCCCGGAGGGATACGCAGTATTTT. Encoded protein: CASSPRRDTQYF.

This clone has a single count. V and J are TRBV6-5 and TRBJ2-2; 8 bases agree with TRBD1. V was pared by 6 bases and J by 7 bases, with 7 bases of the junction left unmatched. The germline CDR1 and CDR2 sequences are MNHEY and SVGAGI. There are 14 residues in the CDR3. This chain's CDR3 is CASRLQGAIGELFF. The CDR3 DNA is TGTGCCAGCAGATTGCAGGGGGCGATCGGGGAGCTGTTTTTT.

This chain links TRBV7-8 with TRBJ2-1, with D perhaps TRBD2 (6 bases). Germline CDR1 reads SGHVS; CDR2 reads FQNEAQ. V gave up 5 bases and J gave up 4 bases, with 18 bases separating them. CDR3 length equals 16 residues. In nucleotides, the CDR3 is TGTGCCAGCAGCCCAGCTTACCGGGAGCGGTACAATGAGCAGTTCTTC. Translation: CASSPAYRERYNEQFF.

The J gene is TRBJ2-7, the V gene TRBV30, with 12 positions matching TRBD2. The V and J ends lost 2 bases and 2 bases, in that order; junction bases with no gene match: 7. CDR1 GTSNPN and CDR2 SVGIG come from the germline V gene (reference sequence). This CDR3 is built from 16 residues. The CDR3: CAWSFRRLAGAYEQYF. CDR3 DNA: TGTGCCTGGAGTTTCCGACGACTAGCGGGAGCCTACGAGCAGTACTTC.

The rearrangement joins TRBV19 to TRBJ2-1, with 11 bases fitting TRBD2. This CDR3 has 15 amino acids. Germline-derived CDR1 and CDR2 are LNHDA and SQIVND (reference sequence). Trimming took 6 bases from V and 2 from J; bases not matched to a gene: 3. The CDR3 DNA reads as TGTGCCAGTAGCTTAGCGGGAGGGCCCTACAATGAGCAGTTCTTC. Translation gives CASSLAGGPYNEQFF.

The chain couples TRBV15 to TRBJ2-7; 9 bases match TRBD1. This CDR3 spans 14 amino acids. V lost 4 bases, J lost 7 bases, and 8 bases stayed unmatched. Germline V lookup: CDR1 LNHNV, CDR2 YYDKDF (reference sequence). CDR3: CATSMGQGEWEQYF. The CDR3 DNA reads TGTGCCACCAGCATGGGACAGGGAGAATGGGAGCAGTACTTC.

The chain employs TRBV14 and TRBJ2-7; 13 bases agree with TRBD2. Germline loops: CDR1 SGHDN, CDR2 FVKESK. The CDR3 spans 14 residues. V was pared by 6 bases and J by 6 bases, with 5 bases of the junction left unmatched. The CDR3 DNA follows: TGTGCCAGCAGTTTCGGGACTAGCGGGACCGAGCAGTACTTC. Protein product: CASSFGTSGTEQYF.

This sequence joins TRBV19 and TRBJ1-3, with D tentatively TRBD1 (5 bases). CDR1 LNHDA and CDR2 SQIVND come from the germline V gene (reference sequence). CDR3 length equals 14 residues. With 9 bases removed from V and 0 bases from J, the gap between germline ends came to 12 bases. The CDR3 nucleotides are TGTGCCAGCCACAGACAGAGCTCTGGAAACACCATATATTTT. Translating gives CASHRQSSGNTIYF.